This passage covers 4 T cell receptor beta chains from one sample sequenced in a study of blood T cell repertoires in COVID-19. The assay was immunoSEQ multiplex PCR, and TCRdb's table has in-frame clones only and misses some. The sample consists of around 56,000 clones, around 92% of them appearing once. The source material was peripheral blood. The receptors originated from a human donor in a cohort sampled during active COVID-19.

This clone came up once. The chain recombines TRBV4-2 with TRBJ2-1, with 11 bases lining up with TRBD2. CDR1 and CDR2 from the germline V gene are LGHNA and YNFKEQ. Trimming cost V 0 bases and J 12 bases; bases outside gene matches: 10. The CDR3 totals 16 residues. The CDR3 spells CASSQEQTSGAVGQFF. As DNA, the CDR3 is TGTGCCAGCAGCCAAGAACAGACTAGCGGGGCCGTAGGGCAGTTCTTC.

This sequence joins TRBV4-2 and TRBJ2-5, with TRBD2 matching over 10 bases. J was trimmed by 4 bases and V by 1 base; bases with no gene match: 6. The CDR3 loop spans 16 amino acids. Germline CDR1 and CDR2: LGHNA and YNFKEQ. This chain's CDR3 is CASSQASGGVGETQYF. In DNA form, the CDR3 reads TGTGCCAGCAGCCAAGCTAGCGGGGGTGTGGGAGAGACCCAGTACTTC.

V and J are TRBV5-1 and TRBJ1-3; D uncertain. Germline V lookup: CDR1 SGHRS, CDR2 YFSETQ. V gave up 3 bases and J gave up 3 bases, with 13 bases separating them. This CDR3 comprises 15 residues. The CDR3: CASSSGVAGGNTIYF. Written as DNA, the CDR3 is TGCGCCAGCAGCTCCGGGGTCGCCGGTGGAAACACCATATATTTT. The complete variable domain, with remaining parts taken from reference TRBV5-1 and TRBJ1-3, reads KAGVTQTPRYLIKTRGQQVTLSCSPISGHRSVSWYQQTPGQGLQFLFEYFSETQRNKGNFPGRFSGRQFSNSRSEMNVSTLELGDSALYLCASSSGVAGGNTIYFGEGSWLTVV.

The chain is built from TRBV28 and TRBJ2-7; D possibly corresponds to TRBD1 (6 bases). The CDR3 has 14 residues. Germline CDR1 reads MDHEN; CDR2 reads SYDVKM. Between the trimmed V and J ends, which lost 5 bases and 2 bases, there was a span of 13 bases. As DNA, the CDR3 is TGTGCCAGCAGTGCACAGGGAAGAACCTACGAGCAGTACTTC. Amino acid sequence: CASSAQGRTYEQYF.